The sequence of this T cell receptor beta chain was determined in a study of post-analysis software for immune sequencing data. Overall study context: Clinical courses comprised relapsing-remitting, secondary progressive and progressive-relapsing multiple sclerosis.

Notes on the study in general: In multiple sclerosis, normalized Chao1 diversity was significantly below that of controls. Roughly five TRBV segments appeared more often in patients than in controls, and TRBV5-6, TRBV5-1 and TRBV20-1 were among these.

Concerning this clonotype itself: Its antigen is unknown.

Researchers reported that TCR beta cDNA libraries carried unique molecular identifiers. There were roughly 0.95 to 10 million T cells, and roughly 0.5 million cDNA molecules came from them. Each CDR3 protein is one row after TCRdb ran MiXCR on the PCR reads. The sample holds hundreds of thousands of distinct CDR3 sequences; 55% to 60% are singletons and the top ten take roughly 10%. Germline values: CDR1 SGHDT, CDR2 YYEEEE. The CDR3 has 18 amino acids. Trimming at V came to 0 bases and at J to 3 bases, leaving 12 bases not matched to a gene. This TCR came from a girl under 10 years old with multiple sclerosis. This sequence joins TRBV5-6 and TRBJ2-5; TRBD1 matches at 9 bases. The sequenced material came from blood. The CDR3, as DNA: TGTGCCAGCAGCTTGGGGGACAGGGTCGTCGGGCGGGAAGAGACCCAGTACTTC. It codes for CASSLGDRVVGREETQYF.